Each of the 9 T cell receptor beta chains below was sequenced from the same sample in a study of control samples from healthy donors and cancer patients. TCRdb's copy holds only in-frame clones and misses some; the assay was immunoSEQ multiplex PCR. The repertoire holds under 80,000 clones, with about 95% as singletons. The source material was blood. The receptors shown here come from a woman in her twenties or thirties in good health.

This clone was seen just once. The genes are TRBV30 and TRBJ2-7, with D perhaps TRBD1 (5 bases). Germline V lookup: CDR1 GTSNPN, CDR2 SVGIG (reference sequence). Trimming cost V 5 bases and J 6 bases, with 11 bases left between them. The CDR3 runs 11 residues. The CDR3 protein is CAWARVGEQYF. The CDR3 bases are TGTGCCTGGGCCAGGGTAGGCGAGCAGTACTTC.

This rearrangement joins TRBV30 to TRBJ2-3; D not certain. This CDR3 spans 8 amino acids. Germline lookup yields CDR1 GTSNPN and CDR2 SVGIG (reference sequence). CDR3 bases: TGTGCTCTTCACGCCCAGTATTTT. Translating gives CALHAQYF.

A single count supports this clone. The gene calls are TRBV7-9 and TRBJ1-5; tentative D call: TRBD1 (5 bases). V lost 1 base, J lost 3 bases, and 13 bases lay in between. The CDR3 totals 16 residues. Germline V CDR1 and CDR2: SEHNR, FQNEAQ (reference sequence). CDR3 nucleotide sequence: TGTGCCAGCAGCTTAGGGGACCCCAGACCCAATCAGCCCCAGCATTTT. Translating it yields CASSLGDPRPNQPQHF.

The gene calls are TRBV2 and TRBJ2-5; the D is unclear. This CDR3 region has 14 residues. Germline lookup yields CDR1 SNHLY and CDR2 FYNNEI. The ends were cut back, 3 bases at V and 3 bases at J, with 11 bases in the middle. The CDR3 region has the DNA TGTGCCAGCAGTGAGTTTACGGCTGAAGAGACCCAGTACTTC. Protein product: CASSEFTAEETQYF.

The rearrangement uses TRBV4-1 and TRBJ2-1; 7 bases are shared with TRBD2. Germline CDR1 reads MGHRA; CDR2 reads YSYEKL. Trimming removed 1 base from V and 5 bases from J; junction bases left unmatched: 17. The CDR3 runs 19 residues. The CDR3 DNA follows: TGCGCCAGCAGCCAAGCGGCCCAATGGGTAGCGGGTACTAACAATGAGCAGTTCTTC. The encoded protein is CASSQAAQWVAGTNNEQFF.

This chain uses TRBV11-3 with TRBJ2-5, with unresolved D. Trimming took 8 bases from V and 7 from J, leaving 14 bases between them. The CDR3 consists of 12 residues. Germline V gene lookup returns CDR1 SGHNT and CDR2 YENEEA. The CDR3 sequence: CASSRGPGTQYF. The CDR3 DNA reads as TGTGCCAGCTCCCGAGGTCCCGGGACCCAGTACTTC.

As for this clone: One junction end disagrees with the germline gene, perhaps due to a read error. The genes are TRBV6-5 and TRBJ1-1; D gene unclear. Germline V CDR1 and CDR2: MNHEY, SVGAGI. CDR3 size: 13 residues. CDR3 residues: CASNRGPNAEAFF. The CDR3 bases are TGTGCCAGCAACCGCGGGCCGAACGCTGAAGCTTTCTTT.

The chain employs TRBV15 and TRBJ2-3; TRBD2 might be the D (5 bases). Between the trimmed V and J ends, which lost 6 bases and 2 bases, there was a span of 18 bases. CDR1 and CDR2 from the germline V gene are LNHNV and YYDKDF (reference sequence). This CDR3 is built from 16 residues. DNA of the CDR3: TGTGCCACCAGGAAATCGGGGAGCGTGGCCACAGATACGCAGTATTTT. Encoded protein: CATRKSGSVATDTQYF.

The CDR3 protein is CAISAAGTSNEKLFF. In DNA, the CDR3 is TGTGCCATCAGTGCCGCCGGGACCTCGAATGAAAAACTGTTTTTT. The genes are TRBV10-3 and TRBJ1-4, with D possibly TRBD1 on 5 matching bases. Trimming took 4 bases from V and 5 from J, leaving 14 bases between them. The CDR3 spans 15 residues. The germline CDR1 and CDR2 sequences are ENHRY and SYGVKD.